A single sample gave rise to the 16 T cell receptor beta chains below, sequenced in a study of blood T cell repertoires in COVID-19. The protocol was immunoSEQ multiplex PCR, while the TCRdb copy is restricted to in-frame clones and leaves out a portion. Of roughly 160,000 clones detected, about 82% appear once; the ten largest clones hold around 8%. Sequences were obtained from peripheral blood. Every receptor here comes from a woman older than 75 with COVID-19, enrolled during active disease.

Only a few counts were recorded for this clone. The chain combines TRBV6-6 with TRBJ1-6; D gene uncertain. Germline V gene sequence: CDR1 MNHNY, CDR2 SVGAGI (reference sequence). The CDR3 has 15 amino acids. Trimming stripped 7 bases from V and 0 bases from J, with 10 bases between. CDR3 loop: CASKVARSYNSPLHF. The CDR3 DNA reads as TGTGCCAGCAAGGTAGCTCGCTCCTATAATTCACCCCTCCACTTT.

The J gene is TRBJ2-7, the V gene TRBV6-6; 8 positions agree with TRBD1. Germline assignment: CDR1 MNHNY and CDR2 SVGAGI (reference sequence). CDR3 length: 13 amino acids. Trimming at V came to 6 bases and at J to 7 bases, leaving 8 bases not matched to a gene. The CDR3 sequence: CASRLTGAGEQYF. The CDR3 DNA reads TGTGCCAGCAGACTGACAGGGGCGGGTGAGCAGTACTTC.

The chain uses TRBV6-5 and TRBJ1-2; the match to TRBD1 covers 8 bases. The J segment lost 7 bases and the V segment lost 7 bases, leaving 8 bases of the junction unmatched. The CDR3 covers 13 residues. Germline lookup yields CDR1 MNHEY and CDR2 SVGAGI. CDR3 in DNA: TGTGCCAGCACTCTCGGACAGGGTTTTGGCTACACCTTC. Amino acids: CASTLGQGFGYTF.

The chain couples TRBV11-3 to TRBJ1-2; 9 bases match TRBD1. The V gene's germline CDR1 is SGHNT and CDR2 YENEEA. This CDR3 is built from 13 residues. The J segment lost 5 bases and the V segment lost 5 bases, leaving 3 bases of the junction unmatched. The CDR3 reads CASSVGTGYGYTF. As DNA, the CDR3 is TGTGCCAGCAGCGTGGGGACAGGGTATGGCTACACCTTC.

This clone is a singleton in its sample. The gene calls are TRBV24-1 and TRBJ1-1, with TRBD1 as a possible D gene (6 bases). The V end was cut by 3 bases, the J end by 12 bases, with 13 bases between. Germline CDR1 reads KGHDR; CDR2 reads SFDVKD. The CDR3 extends over 12 amino acids. In nucleotides, the CDR3 is TGTGCCACCAGTGATCACGACAGGATGACTTTCTTT. Translating gives CATSDHDRMTFF.

This sequence joins TRBV7-2 and TRBJ1-1, with D tentatively TRBD1 (6 bases). Germline V lookup: CDR1 SGHTA, CDR2 FQGNSA. The CDR3 runs to 18 residues. V was pared by 1 base and J by 4 bases, with 22 bases between. CDR3 amino acids: CASSLGDMGSFRSTEAFF. The CDR3 DNA sequence: TGTGCCAGCAGCTTAGGGGACATGGGTTCATTCCGGAGCACTGAAGCTTTCTTT.

This clone was counted between two and nine times. This chain connects TRBV2 to TRBJ2-7; 7 positions agree with TRBD2. The J segment lost 0 bases and the V segment lost 6 bases, leaving 2 bases of the junction unmatched. The germline gives CDR1 SNHLY, CDR2 FYNNEI. The length of the CDR3 is 13 residues. The CDR3 region has the DNA TGTGCCAGCAGCCGGGACTACTCCTACGAGCAGTACTTC. As protein: CASSRDYSYEQYF.

This clone is a singleton in its sample. The CDR3 is CASTKQGVGYEQYF. The DNA of the CDR3 is TGTGCCAGCACAAAACAGGGAGTAGGGTACGAGCAGTACTTC. The rearrangement uses TRBV7-2 and TRBJ2-7; TRBD1 might be the D (6 bases). The CDR3 length is 14 residues. Germline lookup yields CDR1 SGHTA and CDR2 FQGNSA. V was shortened by 7 bases and J by 4 bases, with 17 bases between the two germline ends.

This clone was observed a few times. The V call is TRBV13, the J call TRBJ1-1, with 7 positions matching TRBD1. Per germline, CDR1 PRHDT and CDR2 FYEKMQ (reference sequence). CDR3 length: 14 residues. V shed 5 bases, J shed 5 bases, and the junction held 8 bases outside the gene matches. CDR3 residues: CASSRQGGQTEAFF. CDR3 bases: TGTGCCAGCAGCCGACAGGGCGGTCAGACTGAAGCTTTCTTT.

V gene TRBV5-1 combines with J gene TRBJ2-5; possibly TRBD1 for D (5 bases). Germline assignment: CDR1 SGHRS and CDR2 YFSETQ. The CDR3 runs 15 residues. With 0 bases removed from V and 4 bases from J, the gap between germline ends came to 13 bases. CDR3 loop: CASSLGTVGRETQYF. The CDR3 DNA reads as TGCGCCAGCAGCTTGGGTACCGTGGGGCGAGAGACCCAGTACTTC.

The V and J genes are TRBV3-1 (or the pseudogene TRBV3-2) and TRBJ1-5; D is possibly TRBD1 (6 bases). This CDR3 region has 15 residues. The V gene lost 1 base and the J gene lost 6 bases, with 13 bases spanning the gap. Germline V gene lookup returns CDR1 LGHDT and CDR2 YNNKEL (reference sequence). CDR3: CASSQGLGGLQPQHF. In DNA form, the CDR3 reads TGTGCCAGCAGCCAAGGATTGGGGGGGCTTCAGCCCCAGCATTTT.

The chain has TRBV7-9 and TRBJ1-1; weak D call: TRBD1 (6 bases). Looked up from germline, CDR1 is SEHNR and CDR2 is FQNEAQ (reference sequence). The CDR3 length is 13 residues. V lost 1 base, J lost 11 bases, and 14 bases lay in between. CDR3 DNA: TGTGCCAGCAGCTTAGAATCAGGGGTAGGGGCTTTCTTT. This translates into CASSLESGVGAFF.

The chain has TRBV3-1 (or the pseudogene TRBV3-2) and TRBJ2-3; TRBD1 aligns across 8 bases. V was pared by 4 bases and J by 6 bases, with 9 bases of the junction left unmatched. Germline values: CDR1 LGHDT, CDR2 YNNKEL (reference sequence). This CDR3 is 15 amino acids long. DNA for the CDR3: TGTGCCAGCAGCCCCTCCCCGCGGACAGGGGATACGCAGTATTTT. This sequence encodes CASSPSPRTGDTQYF.

V usage is TRBV27 and J usage is TRBJ2-7; 13 positions agree with TRBD2. The CDR3 is 18 amino acids. V lost 8 bases to trimming and J lost 2 bases; unmatched junction nucleotides: 15. Germline lookup yields CDR1 MNHEY and CDR2 SMNVEV (reference sequence). CDR3 sequence (DNA): TGTGCCAGCGCTCCGACCGGGACTAGCGGGAATCGTCCCTACGAGCAGTACTTC. The encoded protein is CASAPTGTSGNRPYEQYF.

The chain has TRBV23-1 and TRBJ1-2; 7 nucleotides align to TRBD1. TRBV23-1 is identified as an open reading frame with a role that is uncertain. The CDR3 has 14 residues. V lost 6 bases and J lost 6; bases outside the gene matches: 10. The CDR3 DNA reads as TGCGCCAGCAGGGAGGACAGGACGGTGGATGGCTACACCTTC. Amino acids: CASREDRTVDGYTF.

The chain has TRBV2 and TRBJ2-7, with 10 bases identical to TRBD1. The germline V gene encodes CDR1 SNHLY and CDR2 FYNNEI. The CDR3 is 17 residues long. V was clipped by 7 bases and J by 1 base; unmatched bases: 13. Written as DNA, the CDR3 is TGTGCCAGCAAGAAGGTTGGGACAGGGGCATATTCCTACGAGCAGTACTTC. Amino acid sequence: CASKKVGTGAYSYEQYF.